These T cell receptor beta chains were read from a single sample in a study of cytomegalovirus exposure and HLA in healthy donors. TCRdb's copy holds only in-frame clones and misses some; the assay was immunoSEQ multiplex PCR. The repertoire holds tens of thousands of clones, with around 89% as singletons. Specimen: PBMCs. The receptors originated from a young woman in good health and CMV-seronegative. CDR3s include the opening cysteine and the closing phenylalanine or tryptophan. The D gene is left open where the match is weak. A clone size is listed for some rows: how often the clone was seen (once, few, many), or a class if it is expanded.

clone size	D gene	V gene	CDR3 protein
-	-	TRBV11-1	CASRSSGNTEAFF
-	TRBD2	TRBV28	CASSPGKIAGGGDTQYF
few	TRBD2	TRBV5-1	CASSQRRTSGGSYEQYF
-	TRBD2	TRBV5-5	CASSLALAGRGFSNEQFF
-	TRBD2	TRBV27	CASRPHVGLAAYEQYF
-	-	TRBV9	CASSVSGGYTEAFF
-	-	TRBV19	CASSIVGPPMAQYF
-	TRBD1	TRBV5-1	CASSGQGALETQYF
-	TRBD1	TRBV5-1	CASSVDRGLLGYTF
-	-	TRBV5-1	CASSLMLAQDNEQFF
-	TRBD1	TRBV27	CASSVTGFPLAGELFF
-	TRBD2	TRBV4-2	CASSQVSLAGGHSGELFF
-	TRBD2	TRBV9	CASSVASGGGTQYF
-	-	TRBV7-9	CASRTVRVREQFF
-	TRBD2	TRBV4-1	CASSLALTSGKNTGELFF
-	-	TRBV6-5	CASSYLNNYGYTF
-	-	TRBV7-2	CASGSVAGTGF
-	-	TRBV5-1	CASSPGASGEKLFF
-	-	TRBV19	CASSSSDSPYSNQPQHF
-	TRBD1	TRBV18	CASSSSGRGYGYTF
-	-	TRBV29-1	CSVEDETYEQYF
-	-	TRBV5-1	CASSSTGGLAKNIQYF
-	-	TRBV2	CASSAGGYVKNIQYF
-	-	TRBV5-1	CASRKDPGDGNQPQHF
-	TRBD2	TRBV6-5	CASSPFSGRPSEQYF
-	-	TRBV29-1	CSVERSEETQYF
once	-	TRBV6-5	CASSYSDYWKETQYF
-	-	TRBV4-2	CASSQRDFRGQPSTDTQYF
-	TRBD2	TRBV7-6	CASSRFAGDYEQYF
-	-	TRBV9	CASSGYGQGHEQYF
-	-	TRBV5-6	CASSLRSRGAFF
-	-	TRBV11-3	CASSPIAAGGDNQPQHF
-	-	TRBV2	CASSGDIGGTGELFF
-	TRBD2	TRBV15	CATSSGLAGGLGTDTQYF
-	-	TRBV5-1	CASSLSGEETQYF
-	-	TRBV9	CASSVAGSPLHF
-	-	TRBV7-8	CASSTDSVGEQFF
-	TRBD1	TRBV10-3	CAIGGNRDRVTGNYGYTF
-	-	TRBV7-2	CASSSSIYNEQFF
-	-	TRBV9	CASSLSAGNTIYF